These 21 T cell receptor beta chains were sequenced from one sample in a study of T-cell reconstitution after alpha-beta-depleted transplantation in children. Unique molecular identifiers were used to barcode this TCRbeta library. MiXCR, applied by TCRdb to the PCR reads, yields one record per CDR3 protein. Altogether 200,000 to 250,000 distinct CDR3 sequences are present, about 9.2% being singletons, with the ten largest covering roughly 6.2%. The specimen was PBMCs from the stem cell graft donor, collected from the stem cell graft. All receptors come from a human donor who donated a stem cell graft to a child with acute lymphoblastic leukemia.

This clonotype was observed at least ten times. The V and J genes are TRBV12-3 or TRBV12-4 and TRBJ1-5; TRBD1 agrees at 7 bases. The length of the CDR3 is 14 residues. After removal of 6 bases from V and 4 bases from J, the junction contained 6 bases not matched to a gene. DNA of the CDR3: TGTGCCAGCAGCCGGGGACAGTCTAATCAGCCCCAGCATTTT. This codes for CASSRGQSNQPQHF.

This clonotype was found many times. The chain joins TRBV6-2 or TRBV6-3 to TRBJ2-5, with no clear D. Germline CDR1 is MNHEY and CDR2 is SVGEGT. The CDR3 contains 13 residues. V dropped 2 bases and J dropped 5 bases, with 9 bases sitting between them. CDR3 protein: CASSYNGRETQYF. In DNA form, the CDR3 reads TGTGCCAGCAGTTACAATGGGCGGGAGACCCAGTACTTC.

This sequence joins TRBV11-2 and TRBJ2-7, with 7 bases identical to TRBD1. This CDR3 contains 13 residues. CDR1 is SGHAT and CDR2 is FQNNGV in the germline V gene. V lost 6 bases to trimming and J lost 2 bases; unmatched junction nucleotides: 4. The CDR3: CASRSQGAYEQYF. The CDR3 DNA follows: TGTGCCAGCAGGTCGCAGGGGGCCTACGAGCAGTACTTC.

For this clonotype: One end of the junction varies from germline; a read error may be responsible. The J gene is TRBJ1-5, the V gene TRBV19; weak D call: TRBD1 (6 bases). The CDR3 contains 14 residues. Germline-derived CDR1 and CDR2 are LNHDA and SQIVND (reference sequence). CDR3 in amino acids: CASSTTGGNHPQHF. CDR3 DNA sequence: TGTGCCAGTAGTACGACAGGTGGCAATCATCCCCAGCATTTT.

The sample holds many counts of this clonotype. The chain carries TRBV5-5 and TRBJ2-5; 11 bases line up with TRBD2. V shed 2 bases, J shed 0 bases, and the junction held 6 bases outside the gene matches. The CDR3 extends over 17 amino acids. From germline, CDR1 is SGHKS and CDR2 YYEKEE (reference sequence). The CDR3 coding sequence is TGTGCCAGCAGCTTAGGGTCTAGCGGGGGGTACCAAGAGACCCAGTACTTC. This codes for CASSLGSSGGYQETQYF.

The chain recombines TRBV3-1 with TRBJ2-5; a weak D match, TRBD2 (5 bases). The germline gives CDR1 LGHDT, CDR2 YNNKEL (reference sequence). Trimming left V 1 base short and J 4 bases short, with 13 bases between. The CDR3 covers 15 residues. The DNA for the CDR3 is TGTGCCAGCAGCCAAGGGGCGAGAGAGGGAGAGACCCAGTACTTC. It specifies CASSQGAREGETQYF.

This clonotype appeared a few times. The CDR3 coding sequence is TGTGCCAGCAGCCCCAGCGGGACAAGCTCTGGGGCCAACGTCCTGACTTTC. Amino acid sequence: CASSPSGTSSGANVLTF. The rearrangement links TRBV7-2 to TRBJ2-6; D may be TRBD2 (7 bases). CDR1 and CDR2 (germline): SGHTA, FQGNSA. The CDR3 loop spans 17 amino acids. The V end lost 5 bases, the J end lost 0 bases, and 14 bases lay between the germline ends.

This clonotype was counted between two and nine times. The genes are TRBV29-1 and TRBJ2-1; 8 positions agree with TRBD2. The CDR3 has 13 amino acids. Germline-derived CDR1 and CDR2 are SQVTM and ANQGSEA. J lost 13 bases, V lost 7 bases, and 15 bases had no gene match. The CDR3 nucleotides read TGCAGCGCCCTTATAGGGACTAGAGACACTCAGTTCTTC. It encodes CSALIGTRDTQFF.

At least ten counts were recorded for this clonotype. The chain uses TRBV3-1 and TRBJ2-5; 8 nucleotides match TRBD2. The CDR3 is 15 residues long. Germline V gives CDR1 LGHDT, CDR2 YNNKEL (reference sequence). V shed 0 bases and J 2 bases; nucleotides not matched to a gene: 2. The CDR3 sequence: CASSQEKRGQETQYF. CDR3 DNA sequence: TGTGCCAGCAGCCAAGAAAAGCGGGGGCAAGAGACCCAGTACTTC.

This clonotype was recorded many times. The V call is TRBV29-1, the J call TRBJ1-1; D remains ambiguous. V was pared by 6 bases and J by 5 bases, with 4 bases between. This CDR3 comprises 9 residues. Germline-derived CDR1 and CDR2 are SQVTM and ANQGSEA. Written as DNA, the CDR3 is TGCAGCGTCACGACTGAAGCTTTCTTT. Translating it yields CSVTTEAFF. Based on the CDR3 plus reference TRBV29-1 and TRBJ1-1, the full variable domain is SAVISQKPSRDICQRGTSLTIQCQVDSQVTMMFWYRQQPGQSLTLIATANQGSEATYESGFVIDKFPISRPNLTFSTLTVSNMSPEDSSIYLCSVTTEAFFGQGTRLTVV.

This clonotype was seen only a few times. The chain carries TRBV7-7 and TRBJ2-5; D might be TRBD1 (6 bases). The CDR3 sequence is 15 residues long. V was shortened by 1 base and J by 2 bases, with 11 bases between the two germline ends. Germline V CDR1 and CDR2: SSHAT, FNYEAQ (reference sequence). DNA for the CDR3: TGTGCCAGCAGCTTAGATGTGACAGGACAAGAGACCCAGTACTTC. It yields the protein CASSLDVTGQETQYF. Supplemented by reference TRBV7-7 and TRBJ2-5, the full variable domain reads GAGVSQSPRYKVTKRGQDVTLRCDPISSHATLYWYQQALGQGPEFLTYFNYEAQPDKSGLPSDRFSAERPEGSISTLTIQRTEQRDSAMYRCASSLDVTGQETQYFGPGTRLLVL.

The V call is TRBV7-9, the J call TRBJ2-1; D unclear. Per germline, CDR1 SEHNR and CDR2 FQNEAQ (reference sequence). V gave up 0 bases and J gave up 8 bases, with 11 bases separating them. The CDR3 totals 14 residues. In nucleotides, the CDR3 is TGTGCCAGCAGCTTAGCGGGTCCCGGTCATGAGCAGTTCTTC. Translation gives CASSLAGPGHEQFF. The full variable domain, completed using reference TRBV7-9 and TRBJ2-1, is DTGVSQNPRHKITKRGQNVTFRCDPISEHNRLYWYRQTLGQGPEFLTYFQNEAQLEKSRLLSDRFSAERPKGSFSTLEIQRTEQGDSAMYLCASSLAGPGHEQFFGPGTRLTVL.

This clonotype has ten or more counts. This chain joins TRBV10-3 and TRBJ1-2; no definite D call. This CDR3 spans 14 amino acids. Germline values: CDR1 ENHRY, CDR2 SYGVKD. V was trimmed by 9 bases and J by 2 bases, leaving 16 bases between them. The CDR3 spells CAIGEEGVNYGYTF. The CDR3 coding sequence is TGTGCCATAGGAGAGGAGGGAGTAAACTATGGCTACACCTTC.

V gene TRBV9 combines with J gene TRBJ2-1, with D unresolved. Trimming shortened V by 0 bases and J by 10 bases, and 14 bases separated the two germline ends. Germline CDR1 reads SGDLS; CDR2 reads YYNGEE. The CDR3 has 14 residues. CDR3 amino acids: CASSVGPTSGEQFF. The CDR3 DNA follows: TGTGCCAGCAGCGTAGGACCGACTTCCGGGGAGCAGTTCTTC. Full variable domain (remainder filled in from reference TRBV9 and TRBJ2-1): DSGVTQTPKHLITATGQRVTLRCSPRSGDLSVYWYQQSLDQGLQFLIQYYNGEERAKGNILERFSAQQFPDLHSELNLSSLELGDSALYFCASSVGPTSGEQFFGPGTRLTVL.

This clonotype appeared a few times. CDR3 residues: CSGGQGRYEQYF. The CDR3 region has the DNA TGCAGCGGTGGACAGGGACGTTACGAGCAGTACTTC. The chain uses TRBV29-1 and TRBJ2-7, with 8 bases lining up with TRBD1. The V and J ends lost 7 bases and 4 bases, in that order; junction bases with no gene match: 6. This CDR3 has 12 amino acids. Germline V gives CDR1 SQVTM, CDR2 ANQGSEA.

The chain couples TRBV5-1 to TRBJ1-6, with a weak D call TRBD1 (5 bases). Trimming took off 2 bases at V and 7 bases at J, with 13 bases between the two ends. CDR1 is SGHRS, CDR2 YFSETQ, per germline. CDR3 size: 15 residues. CDR3 region: CASSFLGVVNSPLHF. In DNA form, the CDR3 reads TGCGCCAGCAGCTTTCTGGGGGTAGTGAATTCACCCCTCCACTTT.

On this clonotype itself: The conserved closing phenylalanine or tryptophan is absent in this CDR3, likely reflecting a read error. The chain carries TRBV20-1 and TRBJ2-1; D call uncertain. Deletions cut 5 bases from V and 0 bases from J, with 20 bases between. Per the germline V gene, CDR1 is DFQATT and CDR2 is SNEGSKA (reference sequence). CDR3 length: 17 residues. The CDR3 loop reads CSAPRDLVGGSYNEQFC. The CDR3 DNA sequence: TGCAGTGCTCCACGTGACCTTGTTGGCGGCTCCTACAATGAGCAGTTCTGC.

At least ten counts were recorded for this clonotype. In DNA form, the CDR3 reads TGTGCCAGCAGCTTAGCTAACTATGGCTACACCTTC. It is translated as CASSLANYGYTF. This rearrangement joins TRBV7-8 to TRBJ1-2; D is ambiguous. The CDR3 spans 12 residues. V was trimmed by 0 bases and J by 1 base, leaving 0 bases between them. The V gene's germline CDR1 is SGHVS and CDR2 FQNEAQ.

V and J are TRBV5-1 and TRBJ2-3; 15 bases fit TRBD2. CDR1 SGHRS and CDR2 YFSETQ come from the germline V gene. J gave up 1 base and V 4 bases, and 7 bases lay outside the gene matches. CDR3 length: 18 residues. CDR3 amino acids: CASSKGLAGGPGTDTQYF. CDR3 DNA sequence: TGCGCCAGCAGCAAGGGACTAGCGGGGGGCCCTGGCACAGATACGCAGTATTTT.

This clonotype has only a few counts. The chain recombines TRBV12-3 or TRBV12-4 with TRBJ2-1; D not certain. The CDR3 contains 15 residues. The ends were cut back, 7 bases at V and 4 bases at J, with 17 bases in the middle. Here the CDR3 reads CASNYLGLGYNEQFF. The CDR3 nucleotides read TGTGCCAGCAACTACCTGGGTCTGGGGTACAATGAGCAGTTCTTC.

This clonotype came up a few times. The rearrangement joins TRBV11-2 to TRBJ2-3, with a possible D match to TRBD1 (6 bases). The CDR3 runs to 18 residues. Germline CDR1 reads SGHAT; CDR2 reads FQNNGV. Trimming left V 4 bases short and J 4 bases short, with 24 bases between. The CDR3 is CASSSYLPGHPSADTQYF. In DNA form, the CDR3 reads TGTGCCAGCAGCTCATACTTACCGGGACATCCATCGGCAGATACGCAGTATTTT.